The present entry profiles one T cell receptor beta chain with its context. Its antigen is currently unknown. Within the sample, other DNA sequences also encode this same CDR3. Caucasian adults living in Nashville, Tennessee, provided all samples. Authors' data handling: ImmunoSEQ supplied junction-only sequences lacking quality scores, so filtering was different. Assay used: immunoSEQ multiplex PCR; TCRdb lists only in-frame clones, some missing. That table is the source of V, J and clone size, and D and trimming were worked out from the DNA. Among roughly 1.4 million clones, about 98.5% were seen once, and the ten largest hold roughly 0.35%. The germline V gene encodes CDR1 SGHRS and CDR2 YFSETQ. J was trimmed by 1 base and V by 3 bases; bases with no gene match: 0. The CDR3 is 13 residues long. This entry is derived from a study of shared clonotypes between healthy human individuals. Findings of the study overall: Naive subsets generally exceeded memory subsets in estimated richness. Among a handful of donors, approximately 5.4% of naive CD4 clonotypes were found in common.

Sequenced input: naive CD4+ T cells sorted from blood. Subset given: CD45RA+ positively selected. The clonotype was recovered from a young man in good health. This sequence joins TRBV5-1 and TRBJ2-7; TRBD1 agrees at 8 bases. The DNA for the CDR3 is TGCGCCAGCAGCTGGGACAGGTCCTACGAGCAGTACTTC. This codes for CASSWDRSYEQYF.